The 15 T cell receptor beta chains below come from one sample, sequenced in a study of CD8 T cells in Susac syndrome. The authors reverse transcribed roughly 0.5 to 1 ug RNA with random hexamers. One entry per CDR3 protein, called by TCRdb with MiXCR from the immunoSEQ multiplex PCR reads. The data show some 130,000 distinct CDR3 sequences, 95% seen once. Material: CD8+ T cells from PBMCs. The receptors come from a human donor with Susac syndrome.

As to this clonotype: A junction end diverges from the germline sequence, so it may reflect a read error. The chain joins TRBV6-5 to TRBJ2-3; D remains unclear. Germline CDR1 MNHEY, CDR2 SVGAGI. The CDR3 runs 11 residues. This CDR3 reads CASTYTDTQYF. Here the CDR3 DNA reads TGTGCCAGCACTTACACAGATACGCAGTATTTT.

The V and J genes are TRBV7-9 and TRBJ1-1; TRBD1 aligns across 7 bases. Germline CDR1 reads SEHNR; CDR2 reads FQNEAQ (reference sequence). V shed 4 bases, J shed 3 bases, and the junction held 11 bases outside the gene matches. The CDR3 is 16 amino acids. CDR3 bases: TGTGCCAGCAGCTCACCCCAGGGGGTGACAGACACTGAAGCTTTCTTT. Amino acids: CASSSPQGVTDTEAFF.

V gene TRBV18 combines with J gene TRBJ2-2; no firm D call. The CDR3 extends over 15 amino acids. V was pared by 0 bases and J by 3 bases, with 8 bases between. Per germline, CDR1 KGHSH and CDR2 LQKENI. CDR3 DNA sequence: TGTGCCAGCTCACCACCCGCGGTCCACACCGGGGAGCTGTTTTTT. This encodes CASSPPAVHTGELFF.

The chain uses TRBV3-1 and TRBJ1-5, with TRBD1 matching over 7 bases. From germline, CDR1 is LGHDT and CDR2 YNNKEL (reference sequence). There are 17 residues in the CDR3. Trimming removed 4 bases from V and 0 bases from J; junction bases left unmatched: 9. The CDR3 DNA is TGTGCCAGCAGCCGCCGGGACAGAGATTATAGCAATCAGCCCCAGCATTTT. This codes for CASSRRDRDYSNQPQHF. The full variable domain, rest sourced from reference TRBV3-1 and TRBJ1-5, is DTAVSQTPKYLVTQMGNDKSIKCEQNLGHDTMYWYKQDSKKFLKIMFSYNNKELIINETVPNRFSPKSPDKAHLNLHINSLELGDSAVYFCASSRRDRDYSNQPQHFGDGTRLSIL.

CDR3: CASSQVVGTGGSYEQYF. The CDR3, as DNA: TGCGCCAGCAGCCAGGTCGTTGGAACAGGGGGCAGTTACGAGCAGTACTTC. This sequence joins TRBV4-1 and TRBJ2-7, with TRBD1 identical over 9 bases. The trim removed 3 bases at V and 4 bases at J, leaving 13 bases unmatched. The CDR3 runs 17 residues. The germline V gene encodes CDR1 MGHRA and CDR2 YSYEKL.

This sequence joins TRBV20-1 and TRBJ2-1; 7 bases align to TRBD2. Germline CDR1 is DFQATT and CDR2 is SNEGSKA (reference sequence). The CDR3 is 14 residues long. J lost 8 bases, V lost 1 base, and 8 bases had no gene match. Written as DNA, the CDR3 is TGCAGTGCTAGAGTGGCGGGAGAGGGGTATGAGCAGTTCTTC. This translates into CSARVAGEGYEQFF.

This clonotype was seen a single time. The chain carries TRBV21-1 and TRBJ2-7; TRBD1, the D gene given by the table, was not confirmed from the DNA. TRBV21-1 is tagged as a pseudogene. This CDR3 has 12 residues. The CDR3 DNA is TGTGCCAGCAGCAATCAGGGCTACGAGCAGTACTTC. Translating it yields CASSNQGYEQYF.

V gene TRBV9 combines with J gene TRBJ2-1, with D possibly matching TRBD1 (5 bases). The CDR3 covers 13 residues. V lost 2 bases and J lost 6, with 9 bases in between. The germline V gene has CDR1 SGDLS and CDR2 YYNGEE. This CDR3 is CASSVSGINEQFF. The CDR3 DNA reads as TGTGCCAGCAGCGTGTCAGGGATCAATGAGCAGTTCTTC.

The rearrangement uses TRBV19 and TRBJ2-1; D remains unclear. The germline V and J ends were trimmed by 6 bases and 6 bases, with 6 bases remaining between them. Germline V gene lookup returns CDR1 LNHDA and CDR2 SQIVND (reference sequence). The CDR3 runs to 11 residues. Here the CDR3 reads CASSPPNEQFF. Written as DNA, the CDR3 is TGTGCCAGTAGCCCTCCCAATGAGCAGTTCTTC.

J is TRBJ2-5 and V is TRBV7-9; possible D gene TRBD1, 6 bases. The CDR3 is 15 amino acids. CDR1 and CDR2 (germline): SEHNR, FQNEAQ (reference sequence). Deletions cut 3 bases from V and 5 bases from J, with 16 bases between. CDR3 sequence: CASSFGQLLDETQYF. DNA for the CDR3: TGTGCCAGCAGCTTCGGACAGCTTTTGGACGAGACCCAGTACTTC.

The chain employs TRBV18 and TRBJ2-3; D is uncertain. The CDR3 runs to 16 residues. With 0 bases removed from V and 2 bases from J, the gap between germline ends came to 12 bases. CDR1 is KGHSH, CDR2 LQKENI, per germline. The CDR3 sequence is CASSPPASGFTDTQYF. CDR3 DNA: TGTGCCAGCTCACCACCGGCCTCTGGGTTCACAGATACGCAGTATTTT. The variable domain in full, completed from reference TRBV18 and TRBJ2-3, reads NAGVMQNPRHLVRRRGQEARLRCSPMKGHSHVYWYRQLPEEGLKFMVYLQKENIIDESGMPKERFSAEFPKEGPSILRIQQVVRGDSAAYFCASSPPASGFTDTQYFGPGTRLTVL.

The chain employs TRBV7-6 and TRBJ1-1; tentative D call: TRBD1 (6 bases). CDR3 length: 15 residues. The V and J ends lost 5 bases and 4 bases respectively, with 17 bases between them. Germline V gene lookup returns CDR1 SGHVS and CDR2 FNYEAQ. CDR3 protein: CASSVSRGFGTEAFF. CDR3 DNA sequence: TGTGCCAGCAGCGTCTCCAGGGGATTCGGCACTGAAGCTTTCTTT.

V and J are TRBV12-3 or TRBV12-4 and TRBJ2-7; the D is unclear. The CDR3 has 14 amino acids. Trimming took 3 bases from V and 1 from J, leaving 10 bases between them. In DNA form, the CDR3 reads TGTGCCAGCAGTTTTGGGCTAGGGTCCTACGAGCAGTACTTC. Residues: CASSFGLGSYEQYF.

The V and J genes are TRBV4-1 and TRBJ1-1; 8 nucleotides align to TRBD1. Germline trimming cut 3 bases from V and 3 bases from J; bases unmatched to any gene: 6. Germline lookup yields CDR1 MGHRA and CDR2 YSYEKL. This CDR3 region has 15 residues. In DNA form, the CDR3 reads TGCGCCAGCAGCCAGAGCGGGACAGGCCACACTGAAGCTTTCTTT. Translating gives CASSQSGTGHTEAFF.

The V call is TRBV28, the J call TRBJ2-7; D call uncertain. CDR1 and CDR2 from the germline V gene are MDHEN and SYDVKM. The V and J ends lost 3 bases and 3 bases respectively, with 6 bases between them. CDR3 length: 12 amino acids. For the CDR3, the DNA is TGTGCCAGCAGTTTGCCCTACTACGAGCAGTACTTC. It yields the protein CASSLPYYEQYF.